This T cell receptor (beta chain) was retrieved from a study of T cell repertoires in ileal Crohn's disease. Study summary: Operated complications were stricturing disease (61%) and penetrating disease (about 40%). M0 samples are biopsies from inflamed ileum in the resection specimen.

This table comes from immunoSEQ multiplex PCR, and its TCRdb copy is limited to in-frame clones, with some not included. Of about 11,000 clones in the sample, over 75% were seen once. Study outcomes and limitations: High-frequency clones were more common in sorted CD8 than CD4 cells. Compared with non-smokers, active smokers at surgery showed more clonal expansions.

CDR1 SGDLS and CDR2 YYNGEE come from the germline V gene. The ends lost 6 bases at V and 9 bases at J; junction bases unmatched: 12. CDR3 size: 15 residues. Concerning this clone itself: Antigen specificity is unknown.

The time point: inflamed ileum from the surgical specimen. Specimen: ileal tissue. The receptor's source is an adult with Crohn's disease. This rearrangement joins TRBV9 to TRBJ2-1, with 10 bases aligning to TRBD2. The CDR3 DNA sequence: TGTGCCAGCACCTTAGAGGGGCTAGCGGGAGCTGAGCAGTTCTTC. It codes for CASTLEGLAGAEQFF.